This is a list of T cell receptor beta chains from one sample in a study of T cell responses to AZD1222 COVID-19 vaccine. Some clones are missing from TCRdb's copy, which holds only in-frame ones; the method was immunoSEQ multiplex PCR. The sample includes approximately 100,000 clones, 89% of them seen just once. The input for sequencing was peripheral blood, taken on day 0 of AZD1222 vaccination. The receptors stem from an adult in good health. Each CDR3 is given with its conserved first and last residue. A D gene is named only where the DNA matches it firmly.

V gene: TRBV4-1; D gene: NA; J gene: TRBJ2-1; CDR3 protein: CASSQDQRGDNEQFF
V gene: TRBV24-1; D gene: TRBD1; J gene: TRBJ2-5; CDR3 protein: CATSDGQVGETQYF
V gene: TRBV19; D gene: NA; J gene: TRBJ1-2; CDR3 protein: CATGNGYTF
V gene: TRBV5-6; D gene: TRBD1; J gene: TRBJ2-5; CDR3 protein: CASSLGRGYGETQYF
V gene: TRBV5-8; D gene: NA; J gene: TRBJ2-4; CDR3 protein: CASSPLGAAKNIQYF
V gene: TRBV18; D gene: NA; J gene: TRBJ2-3; CDR3 protein: CASSATVDTQYF
V gene: TRBV27; D gene: NA; J gene: TRBJ1-2; CDR3 protein: CASSLGVGSLIPYGYTF
V gene: TRBV2; D gene: NA; J gene: TRBJ1-5; CDR3 protein: CASSSGVSNQPQHF
V gene: TRBV14; D gene: NA; J gene: TRBJ1-2; CDR3 protein: CASSQLPGGGYTF
V gene: TRBV6-5; D gene: NA; J gene: TRBJ1-1; CDR3 protein: CASSSGPLGDTEAFF
V gene: TRBV2; D gene: TRBD1; J gene: TRBJ1-1; CDR3 protein: CASSTRGMNTEAFF
V gene: TRBV2; D gene: TRBD1; J gene: TRBJ1-1; CDR3 protein: CASTGQGWTEAFF
V gene: TRBV5-1; D gene: NA; J gene: TRBJ1-2; CDR3 protein: CASSTRDGSGYTF
V gene: TRBV7-9; D gene: NA; J gene: TRBJ1-2; CDR3 protein: CASSSRQAQLANYGYTF
V gene: TRBV6-1; D gene: NA; J gene: TRBJ1-5; CDR3 protein: CASSEFQGLQPQHF
V gene: TRBV3-1/TRBV3-2; D gene: NA; J gene: TRBJ1-4; CDR3 protein: CASSRTVGKLFF
V gene: TRBV6-5; D gene: TRBD1; J gene: TRBJ1-1; CDR3 protein: CASSFQGEGRAFF
V gene: TRBV6-4; D gene: TRBD2; J gene: TRBJ2-3; CDR3 protein: CASSSAGGTDTQYF
V gene: TRBV10-3; D gene: TRBD1; J gene: TRBJ1-1; CDR3 protein: CAISADTGGPNTEAFF
V gene: TRBV21-1; D gene: NA; J gene: TRBJ2-7; CDR3 protein: CASSKQYEQYF
V gene: TRBV3-1/TRBV3-2; D gene: NA; J gene: TRBJ1-2; CDR3 protein: CASSQWLGGYTF
V gene: TRBV27; D gene: TRBD2; J gene: TRBJ2-3; CDR3 protein: CASSPLAGRDTQYF
V gene: TRBV9; D gene: NA; J gene: TRBJ2-7; CDR3 protein: CASSPEVAYEQYF
V gene: TRBV7-9; D gene: NA; J gene: TRBJ2-2; CDR3 protein: CASSLNTGELFF
V gene: TRBV5-1; D gene: NA; J gene: TRBJ2-5; CDR3 protein: CASSLAGDRSSETQYF
V gene: TRBV27; D gene: TRBD2; J gene: TRBJ2-2; CDR3 protein: CASSLGLAGGPNTGELFF
V gene: TRBV2; D gene: NA; J gene: TRBJ1-3; CDR3 protein: CASSEAWGNTIYF
V gene: TRBV7-9; D gene: TRBD2; J gene: TRBJ2-3; CDR3 protein: CASSHGTSGGGTDTQYF
V gene: TRBV3-1/TRBV3-2; D gene: NA; J gene: TRBJ2-5; CDR3 protein: CASSPNAETQYF
V gene: TRBV5-1; D gene: TRBD1; J gene: TRBJ1-4; CDR3 protein: CASKGGEGYRDRGNEKLFF
V gene: TRBV18; D gene: NA; J gene: TRBJ1-3; CDR3 protein: CASSPYDVSSGNTIYF
V gene: TRBV5-1; D gene: TRBD1; J gene: TRBJ2-3; CDR3 protein: CASSSRPLGQGSTDTQYF
V gene: TRBV11-3; D gene: TRBD1; J gene: TRBJ1-1; CDR3 protein: CASSPRTGLENTEAFF
V gene: TRBV7-9; D gene: NA; J gene: TRBJ2-5; CDR3 protein: CASSLGPPSQETQYF
V gene: TRBV6-1; D gene: TRBD2; J gene: TRBJ2-7; CDR3 protein: CASSERHLGGASYEQYF
V gene: TRBV10-3; D gene: NA; J gene: TRBJ2-7; CDR3 protein: CAISSGGASEQYF
V gene: TRBV5-6; D gene: TRBD1; J gene: TRBJ1-5; CDR3 protein: CASSFGTGGNQPQHF
V gene: TRBV6-6; D gene: NA; J gene: TRBJ1-2; CDR3 protein: CASSHQGGYGYTF
V gene: TRBV4-1; D gene: TRBD1; J gene: TRBJ1-1; CDR3 protein: CASSQGQGRTEAFF
V gene: TRBV12-3/TRBV12-4; D gene: NA; J gene: TRBJ1-2; CDR3 protein: CASSFRLYGYTF
V gene: TRBV3-1/TRBV3-2; D gene: TRBD2; J gene: TRBJ2-7; CDR3 protein: CASSQGTSGARGEQYF
V gene: TRBV4-1; D gene: NA; J gene: TRBJ1-1; CDR3 protein: CASSHPTRGVTEAFF